One and the same sample provided the 20 T cell receptor beta chains below, sequenced in a study of T cell responses to AZD1222 COVID-19 vaccine. The protocol was immunoSEQ multiplex PCR, while the TCRdb copy is restricted to in-frame clones and leaves out a portion. The top ten hold approximately 5.7% of the sample, which has 85,000 or so clones, about 90% seen once. Sequences were derived from peripheral blood, sampled on day 0 of AZD1222 vaccination. These receptors were taken from an adult in good health.

The genes are TRBV3-1 (or the pseudogene TRBV3-2) and TRBJ1-2; D is ambiguous. The CDR3 length is 14 residues. Trimming removed 4 bases from V and 0 bases from J, with 9 bases in between. Germline assignment: CDR1 LGHDT and CDR2 YNNKEL (reference sequence). The CDR3, as DNA: TGTGCCAGCAGCCTTACAGCCTCTAACTATGGCTACACCTTC. This encodes CASSLTASNYGYTF.

This chain joins TRBV11-3 and TRBJ2-2; 7 bases agree with TRBD1. V gave up 5 bases and J gave up 5 bases; unmatched junction bases: 14. The CDR3 is 17 residues long. CDR1 is SGHNT and CDR2 is YENEEA in the germline V gene. The CDR3 region has the DNA TGTGCCAGCAGCCCCTATGGTGACAGGGTGGAAACCGGGGAGCTGTTTTTT. Amino acid sequence: CASSPYGDRVETGELFF. The full variable domain, completed using reference TRBV11-3 and TRBJ2-2, is EAGVVQSPRYKIIEKKQPVAFWCNPISGHNTLYWYLQNLGQGPELLIRYENEEAVDDSQLPKDRFSAERLKGVDSTLKIQPAELGDSAVYLCASSPYGDRVETGELFFGEGSRLTVL.

The chain has TRBV10-1 and TRBJ2-7; 8 bases map to TRBD2. The CDR3 has 19 residues. CDR1 and CDR2 from the germline V gene are WNHNN and SYGVQD (reference sequence). Trimming cost V 7 bases and J 2 bases; bases outside gene matches: 22. This CDR3 reads CASKLLRGAFLSITYEQYF. In DNA, the CDR3 is TGCGCCAGCAAATTGTTGCGGGGGGCCTTCCTTTCTATCACCTACGAGCAGTACTTC.

The V call is TRBV18, the J call TRBJ2-1; D perhaps matches TRBD1 (6 bases). Germline assignment: CDR1 KGHSH and CDR2 LQKENI. V was shortened by 2 bases and J by 8 bases, with 19 bases between the two germline ends. The CDR3 sequence is 16 residues long. The CDR3 loop is CASSPTLTGQQDEQFF. The CDR3 DNA reads TGTGCCAGCTCACCAACCCTAACAGGGCAACAGGATGAGCAGTTCTTC.

This sequence joins TRBV28 and TRBJ2-7; no clear D. Germline loops: CDR1 MDHEN, CDR2 SYDVKM. The CDR3 loop spans 14 amino acids. Trimming left V 5 bases short and J 3 bases short, with 14 bases between. For the CDR3, the DNA is TGTGCCAGCAGTCCGGCCGGGCCGAGCTACGAGCAGTACTTC. This codes for CASSPAGPSYEQYF.

The chain combines TRBV7-9 with TRBJ2-7; 7 bases fit TRBD1. V lost 5 bases and J lost 7; bases outside the gene matches: 14. Germline V gives CDR1 SEHNR, CDR2 FQNEAQ (reference sequence). The CDR3 contains 15 residues. The CDR3 nucleotides read TGTGCCAGCAGCCCCCGGGACAGAGACATCGGGGAGCAGTACTTC. Residues: CASSPRDRDIGEQYF.

J is TRBJ2-7 and V is TRBV21-1; TRBD2, as called in the table, went unchecked against the DNA. TRBV21-1 is deemed a pseudogene. The CDR3 is 12 amino acids. The CDR3 protein is CASSRPVAGQYF. The DNA for the CDR3 is TGTGCCAGCAGCCGTCCCGTCGCCGGGCAGTACTTC.

V is TRBV30 and J is TRBJ1-4; no reliable D call. Per the germline V gene, CDR1 is GTSNPN and CDR2 is SVGIG (reference sequence). V was cut by 0 bases and J by 12 bases, with 8 bases left in between. The CDR3 contains 11 residues. CDR3 sequence: CAWSVRGELFF. Here the CDR3 DNA reads TGTGCCTGGAGTGTACGGGGTGAACTGTTTTTT.

The chain has TRBV5-1 and TRBJ1-2, with D uncertain. The CDR3 consists of 15 residues. Per the germline V gene, CDR1 is SGHRS and CDR2 is YFSETQ. V dropped 0 bases and J dropped 5 bases, with 14 bases sitting between them. The DNA of the CDR3 is TGCGCCAGCAGCTTGGGGCACGGGGTGGAGTATGGCTACACCTTC. Encoded protein: CASSLGHGVEYGYTF.

With respect to this clone: One end of the junction varies from germline; a read error may be responsible. V and J are TRBV10-3 and TRBJ2-6, with D perhaps matching TRBD2 (7 bases). Germline CDR1 ENHRY, CDR2 SYGVKD. The CDR3 is 18 amino acids. CDR3 DNA sequence: TGCGCCATCAGTGAAAGGAGGGGGGGAATCTCTGGGGCCAACGTCCTGACTTTC. This translates into CAISERRGGISGANVLTF.

The J gene is TRBJ1-5, the V gene TRBV7-9, with D possibly TRBD1 on 6 matching bases. Germline CDR1 reads SEHNR; CDR2 reads FQNEAQ (reference sequence). There are 15 residues in the CDR3. Trimming pared 4 bases from V and 4 bases from J, leaving 14 bases between. CDR3 bases: TGTGCCAGCAGCTCGGGACAACTTGGGAATCAGCCCCAGCATTTT. This sequence encodes CASSSGQLGNQPQHF. Full variable domain (missing parts from reference TRBV7-9 and TRBJ1-5): DTGVSQNPRHKITKRGQNVTFRCDPISEHNRLYWYRQTLGQGPEFLTYFQNEAQLEKSRLLSDRFSAERPKGSFSTLEIQRTEQGDSAMYLCASSSGQLGNQPQHFGDGTRLSIL.

The chain employs TRBV3-1 (or the pseudogene TRBV3-2) and TRBJ2-3; 13 bases map to TRBD2. CDR1 and CDR2 (germline): LGHDT, YNNKEL (reference sequence). Trimming at V came to 6 bases and at J to 8 bases, leaving 8 bases not matched to a gene. The CDR3 covers 15 residues. CDR3 sequence reads: CASRPTSGGYSTQYF. CDR3 DNA: TGTGCCAGCAGACCGACTAGCGGGGGGTATTCTACGCAGTATTTT.

The chain links TRBV21-1 to TRBJ1-2; TRBD1, the table's D call, was not compared with the DNA. TRBV21-1 represents a pseudogene. This CDR3 has 12 residues. The CDR3 reads CASKGANYGYTF. In DNA form, the CDR3 reads TGTGCCAGCAAAGGGGCTAACTATGGCTACACCTTC.

The chain carries TRBV11-2 and TRBJ2-5; TRBD1 matches 7 bases. Trimming took 7 bases from V and 5 from J; bases not matched to a gene: 16. Looked up from germline, CDR1 is SGHAT and CDR2 is FQNNGV. The CDR3 contains 16 residues. The CDR3 here is CASTLGVGGLRETQYF. CDR3 bases: TGTGCCAGCACCCTAGGCGTAGGGGGCTTAAGGGAGACCCAGTACTTC.

For this clone: The same CDR3 can be traced to other DNA sequences in this sample. The genes are TRBV27 and TRBJ1-2; D unclear. CDR1 is MNHEY, CDR2 SMNVEV, per germline (reference sequence). This CDR3 region has 12 residues. The CDR3 DNA sequence: TGTGCTACGGGAGGGTTAAACTATGGCTACACCTTC. It specifies CATGGLNYGYTF.

In regard to this clone: Compared with germline, one end of the junction differs, possibly owing to a read error. The sample contains more than one DNA sequence encoding this CDR3. In DNA, the CDR3 is TGCGCCAGCACCTCGAGCAGGGGCTCTGGAAACACCATATATTTT. Its protein is CASTSSRGSGNTIYF. The V and J genes are TRBV7-6 and TRBJ1-3; D is perhaps TRBD1 (6 bases). There are 15 residues in the CDR3. In germline, CDR1 is SGHVS, CDR2 FNYEAQ.

The table lists this clone with a few counts. This CDR3 reads CASTRDNINYGYTF. The CDR3, as DNA: TGTGCCAGCACCCGGGACAACATAAACTATGGCTACACCTTC. The chain carries TRBV9 and TRBJ1-2, with a possible D match to TRBD1 (6 bases). The germline V gene has CDR1 SGDLS and CDR2 YYNGEE. The V and J ends lost 6 bases and 2 bases respectively, with 14 bases between them. The CDR3 is 14 amino acids.

This clone has only one observation. This rearrangement joins TRBV3-1 (or the pseudogene TRBV3-2) to TRBJ2-1; D remains ambiguous. V gave up 1 base and J gave up 4 bases, with 17 bases separating them. The CDR3 consists of 17 residues. Germline assignment: CDR1 LGHDT and CDR2 YNNKEL (reference sequence). CDR3 sequence: CASSQGLTLFKYNEQFF. The CDR3 coding sequence is TGTGCCAGCAGCCAAGGTCTGACACTTTTTAAATACAATGAGCAGTTCTTC.

The chain links TRBV27 to TRBJ2-5, with D maybe TRBD1 (6 bases). The CDR3 spans 15 residues. Germline loops: CDR1 MNHEY, CDR2 SMNVEV (reference sequence). The V end was cut by 2 bases, the J end by 1 base, with 11 bases between. Here the CDR3 DNA reads TGTGCCAGCAGTTTAGGGGGCCAGATCCAAGAGACCCAGTACTTC. Translating gives CASSLGGQIQETQYF.

The chain carries TRBV27 and TRBJ1-3, with TRBD1 matching over 7 bases. V lost 6 bases and J lost 4; bases outside the gene matches: 9. The CDR3 spans 15 residues. Germline CDR1 reads MNHEY; CDR2 reads SMNVEV (reference sequence). The CDR3 sequence is CASRRVQGEGNTIYF. DNA of the CDR3: TGTGCCAGCAGACGGGTCCAGGGGGAAGGAAACACCATATATTTT.